The text below deals with one T cell receptor (beta chain). Its antigen is undetermined. The sample comes from a study of cytomegalovirus exposure and HLA in healthy donors. Study results and limitations: A later look showed TCR association rates differing by HLA locus, highest for DRB1 and lowest for HLA-C. Most observed TCR sequences were rare, whereas some public TCRs were detected in many donors. For TCR beta chains, V- and J-gene trimming was later linked to a missense DCLRE1C variant.

Use of 60 Vbeta and 13 Jbeta primers characterized the PCR. Original analysis: Among the unique TCR beta chains that a later analysis counted, around 72 million in all, approximately 12 million were shared. The assay was immunoSEQ multiplex PCR, and TCRdb's table has in-frame clones only and misses some. V and J calls and clone size are those listed in that table; D and trimming were worked out from the DNA. In the table there are under 150,000 clones, approximately 75% of which are singletons. Trimming at V came to 4 bases and at J to 9 bases, leaving 7 bases not matched to a gene. Germline loops: CDR1 SGHKS, CDR2 YYEKEE (reference sequence). This CDR3 region has 13 residues.

This receptor was obtained from a male donor in good health and CMV-seronegative. The chain uses TRBV5-5 and TRBJ2-1; TRBD1 agrees at 7 bases. Specimen: PBMCs. DNA of the CDR3: TGTGCCAGCAGCCTGACAGGGAAAGTTGAGCAGTTCTTC. Translated, it gives CASSLTGKVEQFF.